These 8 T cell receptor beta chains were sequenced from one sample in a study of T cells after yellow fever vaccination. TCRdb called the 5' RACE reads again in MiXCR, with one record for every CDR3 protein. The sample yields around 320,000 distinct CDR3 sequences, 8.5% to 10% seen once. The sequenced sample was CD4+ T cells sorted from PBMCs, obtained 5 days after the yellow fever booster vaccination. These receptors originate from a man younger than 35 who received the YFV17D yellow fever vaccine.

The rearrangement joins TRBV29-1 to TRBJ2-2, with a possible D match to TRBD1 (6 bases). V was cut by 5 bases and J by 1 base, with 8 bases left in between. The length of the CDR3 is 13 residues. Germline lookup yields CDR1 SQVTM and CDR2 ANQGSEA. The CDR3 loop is CSVWGQNTGELFF. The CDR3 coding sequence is TGCAGCGTTTGGGGACAGAACACCGGGGAGCTGTTTTTT.

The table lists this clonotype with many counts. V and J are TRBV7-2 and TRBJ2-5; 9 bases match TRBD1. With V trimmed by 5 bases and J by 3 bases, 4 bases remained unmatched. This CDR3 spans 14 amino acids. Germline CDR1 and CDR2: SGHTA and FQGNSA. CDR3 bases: TGTGCCAGCAGCCCCGGACAGGGGAAAGAGACCCAGTACTTC. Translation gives CASSPGQGKETQYF.

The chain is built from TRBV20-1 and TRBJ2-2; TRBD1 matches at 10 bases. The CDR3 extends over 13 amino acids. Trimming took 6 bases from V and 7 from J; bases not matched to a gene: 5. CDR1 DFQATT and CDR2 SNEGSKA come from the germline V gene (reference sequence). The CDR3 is CSAAGQGFGELFF. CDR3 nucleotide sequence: TGCAGTGCGGCGGGACAGGGGTTCGGGGAGCTGTTTTTT.

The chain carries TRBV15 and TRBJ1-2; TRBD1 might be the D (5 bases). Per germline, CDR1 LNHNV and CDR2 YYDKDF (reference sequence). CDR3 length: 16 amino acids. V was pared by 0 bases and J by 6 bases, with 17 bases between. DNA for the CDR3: TGTGCCACCAGCAGAGATCCGTTTACAGGTCCCCATGGCTACACCTTC. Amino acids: CATSRDPFTGPHGYTF.

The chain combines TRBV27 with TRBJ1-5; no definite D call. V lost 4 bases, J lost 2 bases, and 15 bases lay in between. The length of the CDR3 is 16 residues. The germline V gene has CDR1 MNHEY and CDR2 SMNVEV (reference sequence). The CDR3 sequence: CASSSLDRGGNQPQHF. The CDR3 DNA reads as TGTGCCAGCAGTTCCCTCGACCGGGGAGGCAATCAGCCCCAGCATTTT.

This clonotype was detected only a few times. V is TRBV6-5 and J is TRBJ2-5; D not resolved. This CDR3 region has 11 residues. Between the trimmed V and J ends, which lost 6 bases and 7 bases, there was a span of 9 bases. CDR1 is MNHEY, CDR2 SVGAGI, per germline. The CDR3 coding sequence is TGTGCCAGCAGCCACGGGTCGACCCAGTACTTC. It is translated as CASSHGSTQYF.

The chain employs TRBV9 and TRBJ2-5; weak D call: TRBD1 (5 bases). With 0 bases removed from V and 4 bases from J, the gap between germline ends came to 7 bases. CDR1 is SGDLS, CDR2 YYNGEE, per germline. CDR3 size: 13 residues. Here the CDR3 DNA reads TGTGCCAGCAGCGTAGACCAGGGAGAGACCCAGTACTTC. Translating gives CASSVDQGETQYF.

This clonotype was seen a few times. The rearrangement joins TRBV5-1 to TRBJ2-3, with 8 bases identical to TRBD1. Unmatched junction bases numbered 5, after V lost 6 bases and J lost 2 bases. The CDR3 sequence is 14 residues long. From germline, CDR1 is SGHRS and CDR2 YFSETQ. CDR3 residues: CASNGQGLTDTQYF. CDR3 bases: TGCGCCAGCAATGGACAGGGCCTCACAGATACGCAGTATTTT.